This TCR beta chain was recovered during a study of blood T cell repertoires in COVID-19. Study context: The United States, Italy and Spain were the sources of the acute and convalescent COVID-19 samples. Sources were T cells, B-cell-depleted T cells, or PBMCs; the material itself was cDNA or gDNA.

There are 14 residues in the CDR3. V shed 2 bases and J 8 bases; nucleotides not matched to a gene: 6. CDR1 is SGHNT and CDR2 is YENEEA in the germline V gene. Which cohort a participant joined came from the clinical history participants gave. Original processing notes: Reference gene primer amplification gave nucleated cell count estimates. The repertoire was sequenced with immunoSEQ multiplex PCR; TCRdb's copy has only in-frame clones and lacks some. V and J calls and clone size are copied from that table; D and trimming were computed from the DNA. The sample holds about 63,000 clones; around 80% are singletons and the top ten take 3.5% to 4%.

V gene TRBV11-3 combines with J gene TRBJ2-3, with 8 bases matching TRBD2. The sequenced material came from PBMCs or T cells enriched from blood (not recorded which). The clonotype was recovered from a middle-aged woman with acute COVID-19. DNA of the CDR3: TGTGCCAGCAGCTTAAGCGGGAGCGCGAGTACGCAGTATTTT. This encodes CASSLSGSASTQYF.